This entry concerns a single T cell receptor (beta chain). As yet, its antigen is unknown. Participants comprised healthy donors of bone marrow. At sampling all donors were nominally healthy, likely with unrecorded immune exposures. It was with 60 Vbeta and 13 Jbeta primers that the PCR ran. TCRdb keeps only in-frame clones here, not all; method: immunoSEQ multiplex PCR. The table lists around 100,000 clones, 65% to 80% of them singletons. This CDR3 spans 16 amino acids. Germline CDR1 and CDR2: SGHDN and FVKESK. The V gene end was trimmed by 3 bases and the J gene end by 7 bases; junction bases not matched to a gene: 8. The data are from a study of cytomegalovirus exposure and HLA in healthy donors. Overall study findings and caveats: The authors later linked a missense DCLRE1C variant to TCR beta V- and J-gene trimming. A later analysis showed HLA-associated TCR beta chains outstripping equally common others in clonal expansion.

The TCR comes from a female donor in good health and CMV-seropositive. The material sequenced was PBMCs. The rearrangement uses TRBV14 and TRBJ2-1; 11 bases map to TRBD2. The CDR3 spells CASSQTSGASRNEQFF. For the CDR3, the DNA is TGTGCCAGCAGCCAGACTAGCGGGGCGTCCAGGAATGAGCAGTTCTTC. Full variable domain (outside the CDR3, taken from reference TRBV14 and TRBJ2-1): EAGVTQFPSHSVIEKGQTVTLRCDPISGHDNLYWYRRVMGKEIKFLLHFVKESKQDESGMPNNRFLAERTGGTYSTLKVQPAELEDSGVYFCASSQTSGASRNEQFFGPGTRLTVL.